This note documents a single TCR beta chain sequence. Its matching antigen is unknown. The repertoire was sequenced with immunoSEQ multiplex PCR; TCRdb's copy has only in-frame clones and lacks some. The table shows approximately 140,000 clones, with around four fifths occurring only once. The roughly 120-subject validation cohort, separate from the roughly 670-subject first cohort, included the donors. Germline lookup yields CDR1 MNHEY and CDR2 SVGAGI. CDR3 length: 14 residues. Germline trimming cut 5 bases from V and 3 bases from J; bases unmatched to any gene: 5. This specimen comes from a study of cytomegalovirus exposure and HLA in healthy donors. Findings and limits, study-wide: The authors enumerated around 150 TCR beta chains as linked to cytomegalovirus. Among TCR sequences, most were rare, though some public TCRs appeared in many donors.

The specimen was PBMCs. The source of this sequence is a woman in her twenties or thirties in good health and CMV-seronegative. This chain links TRBV6-5 with TRBJ2-7; TRBD1 agrees at 9 bases. CDR3 sequence (DNA): TGTGCCAGCAGTAAGGGACAGGGCCGCTACGAGCAGTACTTC. Protein: CASSKGQGRYEQYF.